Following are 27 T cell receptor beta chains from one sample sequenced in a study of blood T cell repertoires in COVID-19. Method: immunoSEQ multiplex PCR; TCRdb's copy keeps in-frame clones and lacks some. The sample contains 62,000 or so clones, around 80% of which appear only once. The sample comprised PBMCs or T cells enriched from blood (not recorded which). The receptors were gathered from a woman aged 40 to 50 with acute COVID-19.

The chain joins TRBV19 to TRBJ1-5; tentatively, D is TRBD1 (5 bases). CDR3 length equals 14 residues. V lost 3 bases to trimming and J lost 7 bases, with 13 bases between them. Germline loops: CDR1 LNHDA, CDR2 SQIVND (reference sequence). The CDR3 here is CASSIVPGPQPQHF. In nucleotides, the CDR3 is TGTGCCAGTAGTATTGTACCAGGGCCCCAGCCCCAGCATTTT.

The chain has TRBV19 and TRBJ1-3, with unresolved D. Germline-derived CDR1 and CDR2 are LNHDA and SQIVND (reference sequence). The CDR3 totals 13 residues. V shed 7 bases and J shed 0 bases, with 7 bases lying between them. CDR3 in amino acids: CASMDFSGNTIYF. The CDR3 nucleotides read TGTGCCAGTATGGACTTCTCTGGAAACACCATATATTTT.

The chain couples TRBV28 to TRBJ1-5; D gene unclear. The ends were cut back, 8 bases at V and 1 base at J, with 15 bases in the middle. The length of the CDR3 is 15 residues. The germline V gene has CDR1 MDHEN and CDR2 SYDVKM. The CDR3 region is CASLLIRISNQPQHF. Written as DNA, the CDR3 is TGTGCCAGCCTGTTGATCAGGATCAGCAATCAGCCCCAGCATTTT.

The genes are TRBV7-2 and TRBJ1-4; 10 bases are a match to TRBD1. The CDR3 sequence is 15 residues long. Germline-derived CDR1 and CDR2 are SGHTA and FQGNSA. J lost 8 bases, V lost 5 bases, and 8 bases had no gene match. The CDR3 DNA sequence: TGTGCCAGCAGCCGGGACAGGGGCTTTATGGAAAAACTGTTTTTT. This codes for CASSRDRGFMEKLFF.

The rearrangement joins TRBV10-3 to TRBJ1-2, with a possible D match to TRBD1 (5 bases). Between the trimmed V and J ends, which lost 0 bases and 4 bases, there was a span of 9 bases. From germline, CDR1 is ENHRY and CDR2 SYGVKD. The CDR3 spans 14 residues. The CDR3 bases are TGTGCCATCAGTGAGTCAGACAGCTCCTATGGCTACACCTTC. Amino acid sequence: CAISESDSSYGYTF.

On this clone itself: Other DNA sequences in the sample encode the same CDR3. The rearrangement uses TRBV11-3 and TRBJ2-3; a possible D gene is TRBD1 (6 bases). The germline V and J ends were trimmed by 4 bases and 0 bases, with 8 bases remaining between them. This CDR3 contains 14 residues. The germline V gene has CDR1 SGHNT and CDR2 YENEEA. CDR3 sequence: CASSYDRSTDTQYF. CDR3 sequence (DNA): TGTGCCAGCAGCTATGACAGGAGCACAGATACGCAGTATTTT.

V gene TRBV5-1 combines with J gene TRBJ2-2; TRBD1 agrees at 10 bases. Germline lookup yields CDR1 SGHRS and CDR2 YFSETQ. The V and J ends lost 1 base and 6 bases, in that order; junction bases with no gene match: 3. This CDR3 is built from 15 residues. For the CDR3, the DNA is TGCGCCAGCAGCTTGTGGGACAGGGGTGCCGGGGAGCTGTTTTTT. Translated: CASSLWDRGAGELFF.

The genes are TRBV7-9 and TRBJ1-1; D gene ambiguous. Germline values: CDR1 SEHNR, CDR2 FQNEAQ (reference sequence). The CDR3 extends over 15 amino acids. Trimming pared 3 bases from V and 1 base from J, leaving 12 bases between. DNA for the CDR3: TGTGCCAGCAGCTTGAAGAGAGGGTCGAACACTGAAGCTTTCTTT. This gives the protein CASSLKRGSNTEAFF.

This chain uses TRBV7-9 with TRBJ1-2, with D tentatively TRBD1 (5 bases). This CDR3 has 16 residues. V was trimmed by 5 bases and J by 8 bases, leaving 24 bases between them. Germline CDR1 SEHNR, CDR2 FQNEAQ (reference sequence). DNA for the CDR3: TGTGCCAGCAGCACCCGAGCAGGGAAGAGTTCGGAGGGCTACACCTTC. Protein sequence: CASSTRAGKSSEGYTF.

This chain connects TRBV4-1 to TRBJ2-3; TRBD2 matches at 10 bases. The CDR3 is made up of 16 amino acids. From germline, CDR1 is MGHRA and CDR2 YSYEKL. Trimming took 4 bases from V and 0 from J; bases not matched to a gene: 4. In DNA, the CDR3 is TGCGCCAGCAGCCTGGGACTAGCGTATAGCACAGATACGCAGTATTTT. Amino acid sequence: CASSLGLAYSTDTQYF.

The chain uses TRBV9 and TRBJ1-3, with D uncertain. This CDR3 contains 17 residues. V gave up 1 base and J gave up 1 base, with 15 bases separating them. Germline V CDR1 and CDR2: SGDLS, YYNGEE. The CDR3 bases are TGTGCCAGCAGCGTATTTGATAGTCCTCTATCTGGAAACACCATATATTTT. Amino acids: CASSVFDSPLSGNTIYF.

CDR3 DNA: TGTGCCACCAGCAGGGGGGGTACGAACACTGAAGCTTTCTTT. Translation: CATSRGGTNTEAFF. The J gene is TRBJ1-1, the V gene TRBV15, with a tentative D call TRBD1 (5 bases). V lost 3 bases, J lost 1 base, and 9 bases lay in between. The CDR3 totals 14 residues. Germline CDR1 and CDR2: LNHNV and YYDKDF (reference sequence).

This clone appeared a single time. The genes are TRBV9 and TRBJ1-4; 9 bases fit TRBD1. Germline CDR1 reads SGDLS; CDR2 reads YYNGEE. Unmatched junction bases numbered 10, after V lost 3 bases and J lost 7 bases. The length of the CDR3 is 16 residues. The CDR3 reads CASSGGGGQGSEKLFF. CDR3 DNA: TGTGCCAGCAGCGGAGGCGGGGGACAGGGAAGTGAAAAACTGTTTTTT.

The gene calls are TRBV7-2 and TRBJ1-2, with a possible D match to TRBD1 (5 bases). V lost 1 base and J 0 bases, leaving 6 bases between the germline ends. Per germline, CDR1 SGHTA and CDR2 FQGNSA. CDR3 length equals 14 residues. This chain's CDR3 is CASSLGGANYGYTF. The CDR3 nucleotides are TGTGCCAGCAGCTTAGGGGGCGCTAACTATGGCTACACCTTC. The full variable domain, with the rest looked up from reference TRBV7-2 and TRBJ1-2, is GAGVSQSPSNKVTEKGKDVELRCDPISGHTALYWYRQSLGQGLEFLIYFQGNSAPDKSGLPSDRFSAERTGGSVSTLTIQRTQQEDSAVYLCASSLGGANYGYTFGSGTRLTVV.

Here the CDR3 reads CASSVQGEGVYEQYF. CDR3 DNA: TGTGCCAGCAGCGTACAGGGGGAAGGGGTCTACGAGCAGTACTTC. This sequence joins TRBV9 and TRBJ2-7, with 7 bases fitting TRBD1. The V gene end was trimmed by 1 base and the J gene end by 3 bases; junction bases not matched to a gene: 7. The CDR3 has 15 residues. Germline V gives CDR1 SGDLS, CDR2 YYNGEE.

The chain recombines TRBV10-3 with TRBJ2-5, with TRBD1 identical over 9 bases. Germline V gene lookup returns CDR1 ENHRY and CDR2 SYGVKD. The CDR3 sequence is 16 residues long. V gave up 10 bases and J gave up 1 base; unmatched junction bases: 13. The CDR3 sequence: CATRPRTGEFQETQYF. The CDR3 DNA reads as TGTGCCACCAGACCCCGGACAGGGGAATTCCAAGAGACCCAGTACTTC.

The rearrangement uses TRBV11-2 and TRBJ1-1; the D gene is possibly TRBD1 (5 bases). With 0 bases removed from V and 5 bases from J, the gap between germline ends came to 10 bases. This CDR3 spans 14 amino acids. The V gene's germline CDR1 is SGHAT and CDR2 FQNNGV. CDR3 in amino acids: CASSLERGRTEAFF. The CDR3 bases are TGTGCCAGCAGCTTAGAGCGGGGGAGGACTGAAGCTTTCTTT.

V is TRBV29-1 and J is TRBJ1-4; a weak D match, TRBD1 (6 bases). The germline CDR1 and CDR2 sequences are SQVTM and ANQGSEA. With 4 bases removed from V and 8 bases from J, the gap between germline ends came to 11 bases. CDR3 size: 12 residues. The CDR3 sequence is CSVGWTVEKLFF. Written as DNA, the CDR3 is TGCAGCGTTGGGTGGACAGTCGAAAAACTGTTTTTT.

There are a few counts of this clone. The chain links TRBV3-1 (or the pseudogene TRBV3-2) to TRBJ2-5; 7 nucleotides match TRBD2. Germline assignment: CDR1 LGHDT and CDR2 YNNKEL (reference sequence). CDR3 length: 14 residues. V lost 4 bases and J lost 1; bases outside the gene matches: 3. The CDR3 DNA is TGTGCCAGCAGCCCGGGACTATTCCAAGAGACCCAGTACTTC. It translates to CASSPGLFQETQYF.

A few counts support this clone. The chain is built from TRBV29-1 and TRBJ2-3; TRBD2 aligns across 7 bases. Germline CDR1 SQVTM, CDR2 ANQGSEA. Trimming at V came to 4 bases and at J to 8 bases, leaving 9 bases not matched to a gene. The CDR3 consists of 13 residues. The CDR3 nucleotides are TGCAGCGTTGTTGGGAGGGAGATAGGTACGCAGTATTTT. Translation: CSVVGREIGTQYF.

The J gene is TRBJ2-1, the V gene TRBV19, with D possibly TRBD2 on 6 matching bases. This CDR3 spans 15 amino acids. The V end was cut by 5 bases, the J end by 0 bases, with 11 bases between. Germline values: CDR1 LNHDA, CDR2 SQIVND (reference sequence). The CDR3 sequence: CASSPSDNSYNEQFF. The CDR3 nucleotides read TGTGCCAGTAGTCCTAGCGACAACTCCTACAATGAGCAGTTCTTC.

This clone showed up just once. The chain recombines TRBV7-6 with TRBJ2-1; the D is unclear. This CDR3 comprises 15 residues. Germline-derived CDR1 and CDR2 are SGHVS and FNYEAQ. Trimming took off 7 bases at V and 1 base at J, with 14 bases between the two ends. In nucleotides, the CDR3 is TGTGCCAGCACCCCGGATACAGTTTCCTACAATGAGCAGTTCTTC. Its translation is CASTPDTVSYNEQFF.

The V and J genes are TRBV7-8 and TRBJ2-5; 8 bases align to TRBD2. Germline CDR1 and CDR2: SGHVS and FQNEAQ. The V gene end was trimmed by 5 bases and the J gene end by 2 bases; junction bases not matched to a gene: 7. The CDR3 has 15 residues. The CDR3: CASSPRLARQETQYF. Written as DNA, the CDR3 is TGTGCCAGCAGCCCCCGACTAGCGAGGCAAGAGACCCAGTACTTC.

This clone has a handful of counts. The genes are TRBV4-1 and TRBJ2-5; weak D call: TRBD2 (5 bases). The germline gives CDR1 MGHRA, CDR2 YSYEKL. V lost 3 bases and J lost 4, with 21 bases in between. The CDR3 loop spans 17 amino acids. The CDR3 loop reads CASSHTLGRLGRETQYF. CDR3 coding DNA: TGCGCCAGCAGCCACACACTAGGAAGGTTGGGGAGAGAGACCCAGTACTTC.

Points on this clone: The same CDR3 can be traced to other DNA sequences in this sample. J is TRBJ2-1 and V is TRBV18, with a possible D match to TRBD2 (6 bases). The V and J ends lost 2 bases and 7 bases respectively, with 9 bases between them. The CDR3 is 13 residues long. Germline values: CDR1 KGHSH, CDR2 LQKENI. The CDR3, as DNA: TGTGCCAGCTCACCAACACGGGGGAATGAGCAGTTCTTC. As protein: CASSPTRGNEQFF. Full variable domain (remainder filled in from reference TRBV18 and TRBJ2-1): NAGVMQNPRHLVRRRGQEARLRCSPMKGHSHVYWYRQLPEEGLKFMVYLQKENIIDESGMPKERFSAEFPKEGPSILRIQQVVRGDSAAYFCASSPTRGNEQFFGPGTRLTVL.

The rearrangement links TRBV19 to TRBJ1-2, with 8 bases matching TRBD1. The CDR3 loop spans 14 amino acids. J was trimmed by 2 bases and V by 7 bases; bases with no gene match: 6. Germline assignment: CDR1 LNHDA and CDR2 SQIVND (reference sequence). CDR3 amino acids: CASTPRGLNYGYTF. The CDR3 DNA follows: TGTGCCAGTACCCCCAGGGGGCTGAACTATGGCTACACCTTC.

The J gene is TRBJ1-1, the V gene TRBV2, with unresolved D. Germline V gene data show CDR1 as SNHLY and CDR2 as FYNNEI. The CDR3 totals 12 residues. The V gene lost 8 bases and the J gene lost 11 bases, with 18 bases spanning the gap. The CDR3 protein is CASSQRPEQAFF. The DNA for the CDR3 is TGTGCCAGCTCCCAACGCCCGGAACAGGCTTTCTTT.